These T cell receptor beta chains were read from a single sample in a study of radiation and T cells in renal cell carcinoma. Clones were read by immunoSEQ multiplex PCR, and TCRdb kept only the in-frame ones, dropping some. Found here are some 81,000 clones, about 89% of them singletons; the top ten hold roughly 6%. The input for sequencing was blood, taken from a patient whose treatment included radiotherapy and nephrectomy. The source of these receptors is a woman aged 65 to 85 with renal cell carcinoma. CDR3s include the opening cysteine and the closing phenylalanine or tryptophan.

v_call	j_call	cdr3_aa
TRBV4-3	TRBJ1-6	CASSSSGYGSPLHF
TRBV9	TRBJ2-7	CASSVTAGGNYEQYF
TRBV7-9	TRBJ2-1	CASSPAGRTSGGIQDEQFF
TRBV11-3	TRBJ1-4	CASSYAGGALFF
TRBV6-1	TRBJ2-2	CASSERRGGAGSGELFF
TRBV28	TRBJ1-2	CASSSGGQGYYGYTF
TRBV7-8	TRBJ1-5	CASSLQGYQPQHF
TRBV27	TRBJ2-1	CASSPIAGRHEQFF
TRBV19	TRBJ1-5	CASSRTASNQPQHF
TRBV4-2	-	CASSQDIEYEQYF
TRBV2	TRBJ1-6	CASRATGPSPLHF
TRBV11-3	TRBJ1-3	CASSTESQGYGNTIYF
TRBV29-1	TRBJ2-1	CSVPLGGAQFF
TRBV30	TRBJ1-5	CAWGTGAQPQHF
TRBV11-3	TRBJ2-5	CASSFTGGEETQYF
TRBV5-4	TRBJ1-6	CASSLGFADSNSPLHF
TRBV30	TRBJ1-5	CAWSAGSSNQPQHF
TRBV9	TRBJ1-2	CASSVDRVLDYGYTF
TRBV11-3	TRBJ2-5	CASSLSDQETQYF
TRBV29-1	TRBJ2-1	CSTEGGIYNEQFF
TRBV4-3	TRBJ2-1	CASSQEGGGANEQFF
TRBV18	TRBJ1-1	CASSPLRDGNTEAFF
TRBV2	TRBJ1-6	CASRSGTGELNSPLHF
TRBV6-1	TRBJ1-5	CASSDALTGAINQPQHF
TRBV7-2	TRBJ2-5	CASSFRAQTQYF
TRBV5-1	TRBJ2-3	CASSLTGYTDTQYF
TRBV28	TRBJ2-3	CASSLGKSADTQYF
TRBV6-1	TRBJ2-7	CASSENLYEQYF
TRBV7-7	TRBJ2-6	CASSPAYSGANVLTF
TRBV6-4	TRBJ2-3	CASSDSGGPTDTQYF
TRBV30	TRBJ2-2	CAWSIPSGRGPGELFF
TRBV9	TRBJ2-7	CASSLNPGHQYEQYF
TRBV9	TRBJ1-1	CASSGGFGGTNTEAFF
TRBV19	TRBJ2-5	CASSITGSQETQYF
TRBV7-8	TRBJ1-1	CASSLGDRHQAFF
TRBV6-1	TRBJ1-4	CASTPGQGWAEKLFF
TRBV6-6	TRBJ1-1	CATRPEGMAAEAFF
TRBV10-3	TRBJ2-7	CATMGPTNSYEQYF
TRBV7-9	TRBJ1-2	CASSLEVDAYGYTF
TRBV7-9	TRBJ1-1	CASSPDRLNTEAFF
TRBV11-1	TRBJ2-7	CASSAGTNSYEQYF
TRBV9	TRBJ2-7	CASSSAGTGPYEQYF
TRBV4-3	TRBJ2-7	CASSQDPLHSYEQYF
TRBV9	TRBJ1-1	CASSVAQVNTEAFF
TRBV19	TRBJ2-1	CASSHKGAPYNEQFF
TRBV19	TRBJ2-3	CASSLGLAGVRTDTQYF
TRBV5-3	TRBJ1-6	CARSLRGINSPLHF
TRBV7-3	TRBJ2-7	CASSLSLAGGYEQYF
TRBV19	TRBJ2-1	CASRAGGSSYNEQFF
TRBV7-2	TRBJ2-7	CASSLGGTRGEQYF
TRBV10-3	TRBJ2-5	CAIGSGGAEETQYF
TRBV28	TRBJ2-5	CASSQGGMETQYF
TRBV7-6	TRBJ2-1	CASAPGTGVDNEQFF
TRBV29-1	TRBJ2-5	CSVVRQQETQYF
TRBV2	TRBJ1-1	CASSEVGGAGVTEAFF
TRBV28	TRBJ2-7	CASSLMGWHEQYF
TRBV11-1	TRBJ1-5	CASSLGQDSNQPQHF